These 31 T cell receptor beta chains were all obtained from the same sample, sequenced in a study of cytomegalovirus exposure and HLA in healthy donors. Only in-frame clones appear in the TCRdb table, and some are missing; sequencing was by immunoSEQ multiplex PCR. The table shows roughly 43,000 clones, with 93% occurring only once. What was sequenced was PBMCs. These receptor sequences come from a woman between 18 and 30 years old in good health and CMV-seronegative.

V and J are TRBV27 and TRBJ1-1; 8 bases map to TRBD1. Germline V CDR1 and CDR2: MNHEY, SMNVEV (reference sequence). The CDR3 is 14 amino acids. Germline trimming cut 6 bases from V and 4 bases from J; bases unmatched to any gene: 7. Here the CDR3 DNA reads TGTGCCAGCAGAAGAGACAGGGGTCCCACTGAAGCTTTCTTT. Translation gives CASRRDRGPTEAFF.

This clone was detected once. The chain has TRBV18 and TRBJ2-3, with D maybe TRBD1 (6 bases). This CDR3 region has 14 residues. V was clipped by 2 bases and J by 2 bases, with 8 bases between them. Per the germline V gene, CDR1 is KGHSH and CDR2 is LQKENI. CDR3 amino acids: CASSPGGNTDTQYF. CDR3 nucleotide sequence: TGTGCCAGCTCACCAGGGGGCAACACAGATACGCAGTATTTT.

This rearrangement joins TRBV30 to TRBJ1-5; perhaps TRBD1 as D (5 bases). This CDR3 region has 13 residues. Germline V gene lookup returns CDR1 GTSNPN and CDR2 SVGIG (reference sequence). The V and J ends lost 2 bases and 4 bases respectively, with 9 bases between them. CDR3 nucleotides: TGTGCCTGGAGTCGACAGCCGAATCAGCCCCAGCATTTT. It specifies CAWSRQPNQPQHF.

This chain uses TRBV6-5 with TRBJ1-1, with D possibly being TRBD1 (6 bases). V was pared by 5 bases and J by 4 bases, with 14 bases between. The CDR3 extends over 14 amino acids. Looked up from germline, CDR1 is MNHEY and CDR2 is SVGAGI. CDR3 coding DNA: TGTGCCAGCAGTCCCGCCCTGACAGGCACTGAAGCTTTCTTT. This gives the protein CASSPALTGTEAFF.

The V gene is TRBV28, the J gene TRBJ1-1, with unresolved D. CDR3 length equals 13 residues. Looked up from germline, CDR1 is MDHEN and CDR2 is SYDVKM. The V end lost 3 bases, the J end lost 3 bases, and 8 bases lay between the germline ends. This CDR3 is CASSLPSYTEAFF. The CDR3 bases are TGTGCCAGCAGTTTGCCGAGTTACACTGAAGCTTTCTTT.

The chain combines TRBV5-1 with TRBJ2-3; TRBD1 might be the D (6 bases). The germline V gene has CDR1 SGHRS and CDR2 YFSETQ. The CDR3 spans 14 residues. The ends were cut back, 4 bases at V and 2 bases at J, with 11 bases in the middle. CDR3 sequence: CASSLRTATDTQYF. The CDR3 coding sequence is TGCGCCAGCAGCCTCCGGACAGCCACAGATACGCAGTATTTT.

This clone showed up just a few times. The V gene is TRBV10-2, the J gene TRBJ1-2, with a possible D match to TRBD1 (5 bases). The CDR3 runs 13 residues. V shed 3 bases and J shed 2 bases, with 7 bases lying between them. Germline values: CDR1 WSHSY, CDR2 SAAADI. CDR3 in DNA: TGCGCCAGCAGTGACTCAGGGAACTATGGCTACACCTTC. Its translation is CASSDSGNYGYTF.

The genes are TRBV2 and TRBJ2-1; the D gene is possibly TRBD2 (5 bases). V was cut by 10 bases and J by 2 bases, with 15 bases left in between. This CDR3 region has 14 residues. In germline, CDR1 is SNHLY, CDR2 FYNNEI. The CDR3 nucleotides read TGTGCCACCTCGCGAGAGGGCACCTACAATGAGCAGTTCTTC. Translating it yields CATSREGTYNEQFF.

V is TRBV28 and J is TRBJ2-1, with a tentative D call TRBD2 (6 bases). There are 13 residues in the CDR3. From germline, CDR1 is MDHEN and CDR2 SYDVKM. CDR3 sequence: CAVEGLIYNEQFF. CDR3 nucleotides: TGTGCTGTAGAGGGACTTATTTACAATGAGCAGTTCTTC.

The gene calls are TRBV6-1 and TRBJ1-6; 11 bases match TRBD1. V shed 8 bases, J shed 7 bases, and the junction held 4 bases outside the gene matches. The CDR3 has 14 amino acids. Germline CDR1 and CDR2: MNHNS and SASEGT. Here the CDR3 reads CASAWDRGNSPLHF. Written as DNA, the CDR3 is TGTGCCAGCGCCTGGGACAGGGGGAATTCACCCCTCCACTTT.

J is TRBJ1-4 and V is TRBV9, with D maybe TRBD1 (5 bases). CDR1 and CDR2 from the germline V gene are SGDLS and YYNGEE. CDR3 size: 15 residues. Trimming left V 4 bases short and J 5 bases short, with 15 bases between. DNA for the CDR3: TGTGCCAGCAGCCCCCAGGGAGGGGCAAATGAAAAACTGTTTTTT. Protein product: CASSPQGGANEKLFF.

The V and J genes are TRBV15 and TRBJ2-5; D possibly corresponds to TRBD1 (6 bases). Trimming took off 0 bases at V and 2 bases at J, with 10 bases between the two ends. This CDR3 region has 15 residues. Germline loops: CDR1 LNHNV, CDR2 YYDKDF (reference sequence). CDR3 sequence (DNA): TGTGCCACCAGCAGAGATTGGGGACAACAAGAGACCCAGTACTTC. Protein product: CATSRDWGQQETQYF.

This rearrangement joins TRBV6-5 to TRBJ2-5; no definite D call. Per the germline V gene, CDR1 is MNHEY and CDR2 is SVGAGI. The CDR3 runs to 13 residues. The germline V and J ends were trimmed by 5 bases and 4 bases, with 11 bases remaining between them. CDR3 sequence (DNA): TGTGCCAGCAGTGAAACGGAGAGAGAGACCCAGTACTTC. Translating gives CASSETERETQYF.

With regard to this clone: The germline gene is not matched at one end of the junction; a read error may be the cause. The rearrangement uses TRBV27 and TRBJ1-1, with D unclear. The CDR3 has 13 amino acids. The germline gives CDR1 MNHEY, CDR2 SMNVEV (reference sequence). The CDR3 coding sequence is TGTGCCAGCAATTTACACTTGAACACTGAAGCTTTCTTT. It yields the protein CASNLHLNTEAFF.

This chain connects TRBV7-2 to TRBJ2-2, with D maybe TRBD1 (5 bases). CDR3 length: 16 residues. CDR1 and CDR2 from the germline V gene are SGHTA and FQGNSA. Deletions cut 5 bases from V and 3 bases from J, with 16 bases between. Here the CDR3 DNA reads TGTGCCAGCAGCCAGACCGACAGCGCGTACACCGGGGAGCTGTTTTTT. This gives the protein CASSQTDSAYTGELFF.

The V gene is TRBV5-1, the J gene TRBJ2-2; 7 bases are a match to TRBD2. The CDR3 is made up of 17 amino acids. The germline V gene has CDR1 SGHRS and CDR2 YFSETQ. Trimming removed 4 bases from V and 7 bases from J; junction bases left unmatched: 16. CDR3 sequence reads: CASSPRGLPTFVGELFF. Written as DNA, the CDR3 is TGCGCCAGCAGCCCTAGGGGACTACCCACTTTTGTCGGGGAGCTGTTTTTT.

V and J are TRBV27 and TRBJ2-2; TRBD2 matches at 12 bases. The CDR3 is made up of 15 amino acids. The ends lost 4 bases at V and 8 bases at J; junction bases unmatched: 5. Germline values: CDR1 MNHEY, CDR2 SMNVEV (reference sequence). CDR3 coding DNA: TGTGCCAGCAGTTCGACTAGCGGGAGCCCGGGGGAGCTGTTTTTT. It translates to CASSSTSGSPGELFF.

The rearrangement uses TRBV30 and TRBJ2-1; 7 bases align to TRBD2. This CDR3 is 13 amino acids long. J was trimmed by 8 bases and V by 2 bases; bases with no gene match: 6. CDR1 GTSNPN and CDR2 SVGIG come from the germline V gene (reference sequence). Here the CDR3 reads CAWSWRELDEQFF. Here the CDR3 DNA reads TGTGCCTGGAGTTGGCGGGAGTTGGATGAGCAGTTCTTC.

This chain connects TRBV9 to TRBJ2-1; D is ambiguous. This CDR3 is built from 15 residues. Trimming stripped 0 bases from V and 5 bases from J, with 12 bases between. CDR1 and CDR2 (germline): SGDLS, YYNGEE. Written as DNA, the CDR3 is TGTGCCAGCAGCGTAGGCGGCAATCTAAACAATGAGCAGTTCTTC. It is translated as CASSVGGNLNNEQFF. Filled out from reference TRBV9 and TRBJ2-1, the complete variable domain reads DSGVTQTPKHLITATGQRVTLRCSPRSGDLSVYWYQQSLDQGLQFLIQYYNGEERAKGNILERFSAQQFPDLHSELNLSSLELGDSALYFCASSVGGNLNNEQFFGPGTRLTVL.

The J gene is TRBJ2-2, the V gene TRBV28; TRBD1 is a possible D gene (6 bases). This CDR3 contains 14 residues. V was cut by 7 bases and J by 4 bases, with 13 bases left in between. Germline CDR1 reads MDHEN; CDR2 reads SYDVKM. The CDR3: CASNTGHFTGELFF. CDR3 bases: TGTGCCAGCAACACGGGACATTTCACCGGGGAGCTGTTTTTT.

The rearrangement links TRBV28 to TRBJ1-1; 9 bases line up with TRBD1. V lost 10 bases to trimming and J lost 3 bases; unmatched junction nucleotides: 6. The CDR3 length is 13 residues. Germline V CDR1 and CDR2: MDHEN, SYDVKM. This chain's CDR3 is CATGTGRDTEAFF. For the CDR3, the DNA is TGTGCCACCGGGACAGGGAGAGACACTGAAGCTTTCTTT.

The rearrangement links TRBV9 to TRBJ1-2; D is perhaps TRBD1 (6 bases). Germline V gene data show CDR1 as SGDLS and CDR2 as YYNGEE. This CDR3 comprises 17 residues. Trimming removed 1 base from V and 2 bases from J, with 18 bases in between. The CDR3 region is CASSVRSGGASNYGYTF. DNA of the CDR3: TGTGCCAGCAGCGTAAGGTCTGGGGGGGCGAGCAACTATGGCTACACCTTC.

The chain carries TRBV10-1 and TRBJ2-2; 11 nucleotides match TRBD2. J lost 7 bases, V lost 6 bases, and 13 bases had no gene match. The CDR3 has 17 amino acids. The germline V gene has CDR1 WNHNN and CDR2 SYGVQD (reference sequence). The CDR3: CASSPRNSGRAIGELFF. Written as DNA, the CDR3 is TGCGCCAGCAGCCCCAGAAATAGCGGGAGGGCCATCGGGGAGCTGTTTTTT.

The sample holds one count of this clone. The CDR3 DNA reads TGTGCCAGTAGCGCGACACGATATGGCTACACCTTC. This translates into CASSATRYGYTF. J is TRBJ1-2 and V is TRBV19, with D unclear. V lost 6 bases and J 5 bases, leaving 10 bases between the germline ends. The CDR3 runs 12 residues. In germline, CDR1 is LNHDA, CDR2 SQIVND (reference sequence).

V gene TRBV28 combines with J gene TRBJ1-1; D might be TRBD1 (6 bases). Germline CDR1 and CDR2: MDHEN and SYDVKM. The CDR3 has 17 residues. The V and J ends lost 10 bases and 1 base respectively, with 25 bases between them. CDR3 in amino acids: CATSRPRGGERNTEAFF. In nucleotides, the CDR3 is TGTGCCACCTCAAGGCCTAGGGGGGGGGAAAGGAACACTGAAGCTTTCTTT.

This chain uses TRBV28 with TRBJ1-5; a weak D match, TRBD1 (5 bases). Germline CDR1 is MDHEN and CDR2 is SYDVKM. V lost 7 bases and J lost 2, with 15 bases in between. The CDR3 covers 15 residues. Here the CDR3 DNA reads TGTGCCAGCAACCTTGGGGGGTTAGGCAATCAGCCCCAGCATTTT. Translation gives CASNLGGLGNQPQHF. The full variable domain, rest sourced from reference TRBV28 and TRBJ1-5, is DVKVTQSSRYLVKRTGEKVFLECVQDMDHENMFWYRQDPGLGLRLIYFSYDVKMKEKGDIPEGYSVSREKKERFSLILESASTNQTSMYLCASNLGGLGNQPQHFGDGTRLSIL.

The chain couples TRBV28 to TRBJ1-5, with D perhaps TRBD1 (6 bases). V lost 2 bases and J 3 bases, leaving 11 bases between the germline ends. This CDR3 has 15 residues. CDR1 and CDR2 from the germline V gene are MDHEN and SYDVKM. This CDR3 is CASSLIGGPNQPQHF. Written as DNA, the CDR3 is TGTGCCAGCAGTTTAATAGGGGGTCCCAATCAGCCCCAGCATTTT.

The chain links TRBV7-6 to TRBJ1-4; a possible D gene is TRBD1 (5 bases). The CDR3 extends over 14 amino acids. Deletions cut 8 bases from V and 3 bases from J, with 13 bases between. Germline loops: CDR1 SGHVS, CDR2 FNYEAQ. In DNA, the CDR3 is TGTGCCAGCGCTAGGGGCAGAGCTAATGAAAAACTGTTTTTT. Protein sequence: CASARGRANEKLFF.

The chain is built from TRBV10-2 and TRBJ2-7; 8 nucleotides align to TRBD2. V was pared by 3 bases and J by 3 bases, with 16 bases of the junction left unmatched. Germline loops: CDR1 WSHSY, CDR2 SAAADI. The CDR3 runs to 18 residues. The CDR3 loop is CASSDLTTSGGLHYEQYF. The CDR3 nucleotides read TGCGCCAGCAGTGACCTGACAACCAGCGGGGGTCTTCACTACGAGCAGTACTTC.

V and J are TRBV28 and TRBJ1-5, with D hard to call. Per germline, CDR1 MDHEN and CDR2 SYDVKM. The CDR3 consists of 16 residues. Trimming removed 10 bases at V and 0 bases at J, with 19 bases between. CDR3 region: CATHRWEINSNQPQHF. The DNA for the CDR3 is TGTGCCACCCACCGGTGGGAGATAAATAGCAATCAGCCCCAGCATTTT.

CDR3 nucleotide sequence: TGTGCCAGCACCCTGGGACAGCCCTTGGAGCAGTACTTC. Translation: CASTLGQPLEQYF. The chain uses TRBV2 and TRBJ2-7, with 7 bases lining up with TRBD1. This CDR3 has 13 residues. The V gene's germline CDR1 is SNHLY and CDR2 FYNNEI. The V and J ends lost 7 bases and 7 bases, in that order; junction bases with no gene match: 10.